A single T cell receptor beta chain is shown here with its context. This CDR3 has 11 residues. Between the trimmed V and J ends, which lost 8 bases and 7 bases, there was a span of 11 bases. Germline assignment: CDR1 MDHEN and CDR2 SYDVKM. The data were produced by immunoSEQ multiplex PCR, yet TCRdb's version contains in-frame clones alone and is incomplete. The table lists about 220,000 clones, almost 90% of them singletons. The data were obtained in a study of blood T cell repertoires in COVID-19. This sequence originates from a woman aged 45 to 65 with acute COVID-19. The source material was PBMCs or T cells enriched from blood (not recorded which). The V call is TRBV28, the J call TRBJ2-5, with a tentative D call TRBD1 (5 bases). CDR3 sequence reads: CASWGVGTQYF. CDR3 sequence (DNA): TGTGCCAGCTGGGGCGTCGGGACCCAGTACTTC.